This T cell receptor (beta chain) comes out of a study of T cell changes during pregnancy in multiple sclerosis. This CDR3 spans 18 amino acids. Germline values: CDR1 SEHNR, CDR2 FQNEAQ (reference sequence). Trimming left V 5 bases short and J 2 bases short, with 25 bases between. TCRdb's copy holds only in-frame clones and misses some; the assay was immunoSEQ multiplex PCR. The data contain 35,000 to 40,000 clones, approximately 90% of them singletons. The chain joins TRBV7-9 to TRBJ2-7; possibly TRBD1 for D (6 bases). The TCR comes from a female donor with multiple sclerosis, enrolled in a pregnancy study. This specimen consisted of CD8+ T cells from peripheral blood mononuclear cells, obtained in the third trimester of pregnancy. The CDR3 DNA reads TGTGCCAGCAGCCCCCGGGGCGGACAGACGGGGTTAACCTACGAGCAGTACTTC. Translating it yields CASSPRGGQTGLTYEQYF. Variable domain in full (rest from reference TRBV7-9 and TRBJ2-7): DTGVSQNPRHKITKRGQNVTFRCDPISEHNRLYWYRQTLGQGPEFLTYFQNEAQLEKSRLLSDRFSAERPKGSFSTLEIQRTEQGDSAMYLCASSPRGGQTGLTYEQYFGPGTRLTVT.